This entry is about one T cell receptor (beta chain). What it binds is not known. In the original analysis: Owing to the provision of junction-only sequences devoid of quality scores by immunoSEQ, filtering differed. Only in-frame clones appear in the TCRdb table, and some are missing; sequencing was by immunoSEQ multiplex PCR. V and J calls and clone size are given by that table; D and trimming were obtained from the DNA. The sample has some 740,000 clones, around 93% seen once. The record originates from a study of shared clonotypes between healthy human individuals. Overall study findings and caveats: Among donors, clonotype sharing was expected to be affected by sequencing depth.

Naive CD8 cells lacked CD45RO, underwent positive selection for CCR7 and left out terminally differentiated effector memory CD45RA+ cells. With 4 bases removed from V and 3 bases from J, the gap between germline ends came to 13 bases. The germline CDR1 and CDR2 sequences are LGHNA and YSLEER. CDR3 size: 14 residues. The J gene is TRBJ2-7, the V gene TRBV4-3; a weak D match, TRBD1 (6 bases). This sequence originates from a man younger than 40 in good health. Sequenced input: naive CD8+ T cells sorted from blood. CDR3 nucleotides: TGCGCCAGCAGCCTAACAGGGTTGGACTACGAGCAGTACTTC. This gives the protein CASSLTGLDYEQYF.